Shown below are 18 T cell receptor beta chains from a single sample sequenced in a study of shared clonotypes between healthy human individuals. Sequencing used immunoSEQ multiplex PCR; TCRdb keeps in-frame clones, though not all of them. The sample shows some 1.1 million clones, approximately 80% of them seen only once. The sequencing input was memory CD4+ T cells from PBMCs. Sample subset: CD45RA-negative fraction. These receptors were taken from a man aged 18-30 years in good health. Some clones in this sample may be carry-over from other donors' samples.

This rearrangement joins TRBV7-3 to TRBJ2-2; D is perhaps TRBD1 or TRBD2 (5 bases each). Germline loops: CDR1 SGHTA, CDR2 FQGTGA. Trimming removed 5 bases from V and 0 bases from J, with 13 bases in between. This CDR3 region has 16 residues. The DNA for the CDR3 is TGTGCCAGCAGCCTCATTGGGACCGCGAACACCGGGGAGCTGTTTTTT. Its translation: CASSLIGTANTGELFF.

This clone appeared a single time. The chain uses TRBV15 and TRBJ2-3; 9 bases align to TRBD2. The CDR3 contains 17 residues. The ends lost 0 bases at V and 0 bases at J; junction bases unmatched: 4. CDR1 and CDR2 (germline): LNHNV, YYDKDF (reference sequence). As DNA, the CDR3 is TGTGCCACCAGCAGAGAGGCGACTAGCGGTAGCACAGATACGCAGTATTTT. This gives the protein CATSREATSGSTDTQYF.

The V and J genes are TRBV15 and TRBJ1-5; no clear D gene. CDR3 length: 16 amino acids. With 0 bases removed from V and 5 bases from J, the gap between germline ends came to 14 bases. Per germline, CDR1 LNHNV and CDR2 YYDKDF (reference sequence). In nucleotides, the CDR3 is TGTGCCACCAGCAGAGATCGCCCCCCGGCAGATCAGCCCCAGCATTTT. Encoded protein: CATSRDRPPADQPQHF.

This chain joins TRBV4-2 and TRBJ1-3; unclear D gene. The CDR3 is made up of 13 amino acids. Deletions cut 1 base from V and 3 bases from J, with 4 bases between. Germline assignment: CDR1 LGHNA and CDR2 YNFKEQ. The CDR3, as DNA: TGTGCCAGCAGCCAAGGGCTTGGAAACACCATATATTTT. Amino acids: CASSQGLGNTIYF.

The rearrangement uses TRBV6-1 and TRBJ2-7; no reliable D call. The CDR3 runs 12 residues. V was shortened by 2 bases and J by 2 bases, with 4 bases between the two germline ends. Per germline, CDR1 MNHNS and CDR2 SASEGT. CDR3 DNA: TGTGCCAGCAGTGAATCGGCCTACGAGCAGTACTTC. Translation: CASSESAYEQYF.

As DNA, the CDR3 is TGCGCCAGCAGCAGCCTCCTGGGGTCCCTCACAGATACGCAGTATTTT. Encoded protein: CASSSLLGSLTDTQYF. The gene calls are TRBV5-1 and TRBJ2-3; D gene uncertain. The germline CDR1 and CDR2 sequences are SGHRS and YFSETQ. V dropped 4 bases and J dropped 2 bases, with 17 bases sitting between them. The CDR3 runs 16 residues.

V usage is TRBV5-5 and J usage is TRBJ2-2; 7 bases line up with TRBD1. Germline V gene sequence: CDR1 SGHKS, CDR2 YYEKEE (reference sequence). The V gene end was trimmed by 4 bases and the J gene end by 7 bases; junction bases not matched to a gene: 7. The CDR3 is made up of 14 amino acids. CDR3: CASSPWTGSGELFF. DNA for the CDR3: TGTGCCAGCAGCCCCTGGACAGGCAGCGGGGAGCTGTTTTTT.

The V call is TRBV5-5, the J call TRBJ2-1; 11 nucleotides line up with TRBD2. This CDR3 is built from 16 residues. The germline gives CDR1 SGHKS, CDR2 YYEKEE (reference sequence). The junction had 9 bases not matched to a gene; V was cut back by 5 bases and J by 5 bases. The CDR3 loop is CASRLTPGLADNEQFF. The CDR3, as DNA: TGTGCCAGCAGACTTACACCGGGACTAGCGGACAATGAGCAGTTCTTC. The entire variable domain, with the rest obtained from reference TRBV5-5 and TRBJ2-1, is as follows: DAGVTQSPTHLIKTRGQQVTLRCSPISGHKSVSWYQQVLGQGPQFIFQYYEKEERGRGNFPDRFSARQFPNYSSELNVNALLLGDSALYLCASRLTPGLADNEQFFGPGTRLTVL.

Ten or more counts support this clone. V is TRBV7-3 and J is TRBJ2-1, with D possibly matching TRBD2 (6 bases). Trimming removed 4 bases at V and 12 bases at J, with 16 bases between. This CDR3 comprises 13 residues. Germline V gives CDR1 SGHTA, CDR2 FQGTGA. Here the CDR3 reads CASSSKGAGGQFF. CDR3 DNA sequence: TGTGCCAGCAGCTCCAAAGGAGCGGGTGGGCAGTTCTTC.

The chain combines TRBV7-9 with TRBJ1-1; unclear D gene. Trimming stripped 5 bases from V and 0 bases from J, with 19 bases between. This CDR3 comprises 17 residues. The germline gives CDR1 SEHNR, CDR2 FQNEAQ (reference sequence). CDR3 amino acids: CASSPFFNLGVNTEAFF. The CDR3 DNA reads TGTGCCAGCAGCCCTTTCTTTAATCTCGGGGTGAACACTGAAGCTTTCTTT.

V usage is TRBV5-1 and J usage is TRBJ1-1; 7 bases are a match to TRBD1. With V trimmed by 4 bases and J by 0 bases, 6 bases remained unmatched. CDR1 is SGHRS, CDR2 YFSETQ, per germline. This CDR3 region has 15 residues. CDR3 sequence: CASSRTGDLNTEAFF. CDR3 DNA sequence: TGCGCCAGCAGCAGAACAGGGGACTTGAACACTGAAGCTTTCTTT.

This clone has a handful of counts. The chain recombines TRBV7-2 with TRBJ2-3, with TRBD2 matching over 10 bases. V gave up 6 bases and J gave up 3 bases; unmatched junction bases: 6. The CDR3 is 15 amino acids. Germline lookup yields CDR1 SGHTA and CDR2 FQGNSA. The CDR3 DNA reads TGTGCCAGCAGGGCTGGGACTAGCGTTACAGATACGCAGTATTTT. Translated, it gives CASRAGTSVTDTQYF. Variable domain in full (rest from reference TRBV7-2 and TRBJ2-3): GAGVSQSPSNKVTEKGKDVELRCDPISGHTALYWYRQSLGQGLEFLIYFQGNSAPDKSGLPSDRFSAERTGGSVSTLTIQRTQQEDSAVYLCASRAGTSVTDTQYFGPGTRLTVL.

This clone appeared a few times. The CDR3 loop is CASSSRGGAGDTQYF. The DNA for the CDR3 is TGTGCCAGCAGCTCCCGGGGGGGGGCCGGAGATACGCAGTATTTT. The genes are TRBV11-2 and TRBJ2-3, with 8 bases that match TRBD2. The V segment lost 4 bases and the J segment 5 bases; nucleotides outside the gene matches: 8. Germline V gene sequence: CDR1 SGHAT, CDR2 FQNNGV. This CDR3 comprises 15 residues.

There are a few counts of this clone. The chain has TRBV7-2 and TRBJ2-1; TRBD1 aligns across 8 bases. From germline, CDR1 is SGHTA and CDR2 FQGNSA. The ends lost 4 bases at V and 3 bases at J; junction bases unmatched: 5. This CDR3 spans 15 amino acids. CDR3 sequence reads: CASSYDRGVYNEQFF. Written as DNA, the CDR3 is TGTGCCAGCAGCTACGACAGGGGCGTCTACAATGAGCAGTTCTTC.

The V and J genes are TRBV5-5 and TRBJ2-2; D gene ambiguous. CDR3 size: 13 residues. Trimming cost V 3 bases and J 0 bases, with 3 bases left between them. Germline V gives CDR1 SGHKS, CDR2 YYEKEE (reference sequence). The chain's CDR3 is CASSSANTGELFF. The CDR3 DNA is TGTGCCAGCAGCTCCGCGAACACCGGGGAGCTGTTTTTT. The full variable domain, in which reference TRBV5-5 and TRBJ2-2 provide the parts outside the CDR3, is DAGVTQSPTHLIKTRGQQVTLRCSPISGHKSVSWYQQVLGQGPQFIFQYYEKEERGRGNFPDRFSARQFPNYSSELNVNALLLGDSALYLCASSSANTGELFFGEGSRLTVL.

The chain carries TRBV4-3 and TRBJ1-2; 11 bases are a match to TRBD1. Looked up from germline, CDR1 is LGHNA and CDR2 is YSLEER. This CDR3 has 16 residues. The J segment lost 7 bases and the V segment lost 5 bases, leaving 12 bases of the junction unmatched. This CDR3 reads CASSNGQGASRSGYTF. The DNA of the CDR3 is TGCGCCAGCAGCAACGGACAGGGGGCCTCGAGGAGTGGCTACACCTTC.

The chain couples TRBV7-9 to TRBJ2-1; D ambiguous. This CDR3 is 13 amino acids long. Trimming removed 4 bases at V and 7 bases at J, with 11 bases between. Per germline, CDR1 SEHNR and CDR2 FQNEAQ (reference sequence). CDR3 amino acids: CASSSHRKNEQFF. The DNA for the CDR3 is TGTGCCAGCAGCTCCCATAGGAAAAATGAGCAGTTCTTC.

As regards this clone: This same CDR3 is encoded by further DNA sequences in the sample. The rearrangement links TRBV28 to TRBJ1-1, with D unresolved. V lost 8 bases to trimming and J lost 5 bases, with 6 bases between them. CDR1 is MDHEN and CDR2 is SYDVKM in the germline V gene. There are 10 residues in the CDR3. The CDR3 nucleotides are TGTGCCAGCCGTAGTACTGAAGCTTTCTTT. This sequence encodes CASRSTEAFF.